These T cell receptor beta chains were read from a single sample in a study of type 1 and type 2 diabetes patients. One entry per CDR3 protein results from TCRdb running MiXCR on the multiplex PCR reads. The sample holds about 290,000 distinct CDR3 sequences, 47% seen once. Sequences were obtained from peripheral blood mononuclear cells (PBMCs). The source is a man younger than 30 with type 2 diabetes. The CDR3 runs from the conserved cysteine through the conserved F or W. Clone size appears in some rows only: once, few, many, or a class for an expanded clone.

v_gene	abundance	j_gene	CDR3aa
TRBV5-1	NA	TRBJ1-1	CASSLDGQTYTEAFF
TRBV24-1	few	TRBJ2-1	CATSDLGEQFF
TRBV7-2	NA	TRBJ2-7	CTSSLAGSHEQYF
TRBV10-3	NA	TRBJ1-2	CAIRRQGDYGYTF
TRBV6-5	NA	TRBJ1-4	CASSYRRGPVEKLFF
TRBV19	NA	TRBJ2-3	CASSHRDAPDTQYF
TRBV10-3	NA	TRBJ1-5	CAIGTRNQPQHF
TRBV19	NA	TRBJ2-5	CASRDRVMETQYF
TRBV13	once	NA	CASMLRPETRNEQFF
TRBV30	NA	TRBJ1-1	CAWIQGIPGGAFF
TRBV29-1	NA	TRBJ2-5	CSVVGRGTETQYF
TRBV2	NA	TRBJ2-5	CASIFGTSETQYF
TRBV12-3/TRBV12-4	once	TRBJ2-1	CASSGTGGPHEQFF
TRBV4-1	NA	TRBJ2-7	CASSPQSGVAHEQYF
TRBV12-3/TRBV12-4	NA	TRBJ1-5	CASSLTGTGGVHQPQHF
TRBV2	many	TRBJ2-2	CASSESQGYTGELFF
TRBV30	NA	TRBJ1-6	CAWGTGGGSPLHF
TRBV12-5	few	TRBJ2-5	CATGQKETQYF
TRBV2	NA	TRBJ2-3	CAVGLSTDTQYF
TRBV20-1	NA	TRBJ1-1	CSARTGRTEAFF
TRBV2	few	TRBJ2-7	CASSTEAYEQYF
TRBV9	NA	TRBJ2-1	CASSVDGGRTNEQFF
TRBV2	few	TRBJ1-2	CASSPGGIHGYTF
TRBV10-1	NA	TRBJ1-1	CASSEGTEAFF
TRBV7-2	few	TRBJ2-3	CASSFKGDTQYF
TRBV19	medium-sized	TRBJ1-1	CASSIYRTGNTEAFF
TRBV6-6	NA	TRBJ2-1	CAISARGGEQFF
TRBV2	few	TRBJ2-1	CASSGMGGTSYNEQFF
TRBV12-3/TRBV12-4	few	TRBJ2-2	CASKLDANTGELFF
TRBV6-2/TRBV6-3	NA	TRBJ2-7	CASSIQGGSYEQYF